This T cell receptor beta chain was captured by sequencing in a study of human T cells and chemical hapten exposure. This clonotype was detected only a few times. Its antigen is currently unknown. Time point meaning: pre-sensitization, week 0. Specified treatment: therapeutic diphenylcyclopropenone sensitization with weekly scalp DPC. Staff drew blood before applying each patch test. Study-wide results and caveats: Clustering by CDR3 similarity yielded significantly more large clusters from expanded TCRs than controls. Sensitization with DPC brought no change to TCRs above 1 in 1000 in frequency.

TCRdb fed the RACE reads into MiXCR, producing one record per CDR3 protein. The sample yields fewer than 200,000 distinct CDR3 sequences, under 35% seen once. The CDR3 totals 13 residues. The germline V gene has CDR1 SGDLS and CDR2 YYNGEE. Trimming removed 7 bases from V and 0 bases from J, with 10 bases in between. This rearrangement joins TRBV9 to TRBJ1-1; no definite D call. This TCR derives from a woman between 25 and 40 years old with alopecia areata. Some clones in this sample may be carry-over from other donors' samples. Sequencing used whole blood, obtained in connection with sensitization to the hapten diphenylcyclopropenone (DPC). The CDR3 loop reads CASAVRMNTEAFF. The CDR3 coding sequence is TGTGCCAGCGCCGTGAGGATGAACACTGAAGCTTTCTTT. Full variable domain (remainder filled in from reference TRBV9 and TRBJ1-1): DSGVTQTPKHLITATGQRVTLRCSPRSGDLSVYWYQQSLDQGLQFLIQYYNGEERAKGNILERFSAQQFPDLHSELNLSSLELGDSALYFCASAVRMNTEAFFGQGTRLTVV.